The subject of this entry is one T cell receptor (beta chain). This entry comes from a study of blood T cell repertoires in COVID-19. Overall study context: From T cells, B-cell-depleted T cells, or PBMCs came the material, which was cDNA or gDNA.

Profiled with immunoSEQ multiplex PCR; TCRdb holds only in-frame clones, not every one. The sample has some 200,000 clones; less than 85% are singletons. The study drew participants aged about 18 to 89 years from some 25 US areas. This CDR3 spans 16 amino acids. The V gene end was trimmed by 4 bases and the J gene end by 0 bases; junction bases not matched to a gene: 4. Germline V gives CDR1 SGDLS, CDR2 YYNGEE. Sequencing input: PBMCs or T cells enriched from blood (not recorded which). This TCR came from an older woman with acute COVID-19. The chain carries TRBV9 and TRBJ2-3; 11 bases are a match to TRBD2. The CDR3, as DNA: TGTGCCAGCAGCTTTAGCGGGAGGGCCAGCACAGATACGCAGTATTTT. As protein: CASSFSGRASTDTQYF.